Each of the 23 T cell receptor beta chains below was sequenced from the same sample in a study of cytomegalovirus exposure and HLA in healthy donors. PCR involved 60 Vbeta and 13 Jbeta primers. Profiled with immunoSEQ multiplex PCR; TCRdb holds only in-frame clones, not every one. This listing includes 150,000 or so clones. Source material: PBMCs. The receptors were gathered from a woman aged 45 to 65 in good health and CMV-seronegative.

V is TRBV25-1 and J is TRBJ1-4; D is ambiguous. Germline V CDR1 and CDR2: MGHDK, SYGVNS. This CDR3 contains 14 residues. V lost 4 bases, J lost 8 bases, and 14 bases lay in between. The CDR3 spells CASSGSGNLEKLFF. The DNA of the CDR3 is TGTGCCAGCAGTGGATCCGGGAACCTAGAAAAACTGTTTTTT.

V gene TRBV4-1 combines with J gene TRBJ2-2, with TRBD2 identical over 8 bases. Losses at the gene ends were 9 bases for V and 1 base for J; bases not matched to a gene: 7. The CDR3 contains 15 residues. Germline CDR1 and CDR2: MGHRA and YSYEKL. The CDR3, as DNA: TGCGCCAGTCAACTCGGGAGGGTGAACACCGGGGAGCTGTTTTTT. It translates to CASQLGRVNTGELFF.

J is TRBJ2-7 and V is TRBV19; maybe TRBD2 (6 bases). V lost 10 bases and J lost 2, with 9 bases in between. Per the germline V gene, CDR1 is LNHDA and CDR2 is SQIVND (reference sequence). The CDR3 runs 11 residues. CDR3 sequence: CATGDPYEQYF. Written as DNA, the CDR3 is TGTGCCACGGGGGACCCCTACGAGCAGTACTTC.

The rearrangement uses TRBV29-1 and TRBJ2-1; possibly TRBD2 for D (6 bases). Trimming stripped 0 bases from V and 7 bases from J, with 10 bases between. The CDR3 sequence is 13 residues long. Germline CDR1 is SQVTM and CDR2 is ANQGSEA. In DNA, the CDR3 is TGCAGCGTTGAAGACGGGCGGGGAAATGAGCAGTTCTTC. Amino acid sequence: CSVEDGRGNEQFF.

V gene TRBV7-9 combines with J gene TRBJ2-7; D is perhaps TRBD2 (6 bases). This CDR3 is built from 16 residues. The germline V gene has CDR1 SEHNR and CDR2 FQNEAQ (reference sequence). Trimming shortened V by 6 bases and J by 2 bases, and 20 bases separated the two germline ends. Here the CDR3 DNA reads TGTGCCAGCAGTTCGATAGCGGCCCTGGGCGCCTACGAGCAGTACTTC. It codes for CASSSIAALGAYEQYF.

J is TRBJ1-2 and V is TRBV28, with 8 nucleotides matching TRBD1. Trimming cost V 6 bases and J 3 bases; bases outside gene matches: 3. CDR3 size: 13 residues. CDR1 and CDR2 from the germline V gene are MDHEN and SYDVKM. The CDR3 here is CASRSGQDYGYTF. The CDR3 region has the DNA TGTGCCAGCAGATCGGGACAGGACTATGGCTACACCTTC.

This chain connects TRBV11-1 to TRBJ2-7; D not certain. CDR1 and CDR2 (germline): SGHAT, FQDESV (reference sequence). The CDR3 length is 15 residues. Trimming shortened V by 2 bases and J by 0 bases, and 11 bases separated the two germline ends. CDR3 in DNA: TGTGCCAGCAGCTTAAATCCCAAGAGCTCCTACGAGCAGTACTTC. Protein: CASSLNPKSSYEQYF.

The chain combines TRBV23-1 with TRBJ1-1, with 11 positions matching TRBD1. TRBV23-1 is flagged as an ORF with uncertain function. This CDR3 is 16 amino acids long. V shed 4 bases and J 0 bases; nucleotides not matched to a gene: 4. CDR3 loop: CASSLGTGGMNTEAFF. The CDR3, as DNA: TGCGCCAGCAGTCTCGGGACAGGGGGGATGAACACTGAAGCTTTCTTT.

This chain connects TRBV5-1 to TRBJ1-5; TRBD1 matches at 7 bases. This CDR3 has 16 residues. Germline CDR1 SGHRS, CDR2 YFSETQ. V was pared by 4 bases and J by 0 bases, with 7 bases of the junction left unmatched. CDR3: CASSITGDASNQPQHF. For the CDR3, the DNA is TGCGCCAGCAGCATAACAGGGGATGCTAGCAATCAGCCCCAGCATTTT.

CDR3 DNA: TGTGCCTCGAGCTCGGACTCCAGCACAGATACGCAGTATTTT. The encoded protein is CASSSDSSTDTQYF. This chain joins TRBV10-3 and TRBJ2-3, with D perhaps matching TRBD2 (5 bases). Trimming removed 11 bases from V and 0 bases from J, with 15 bases in between. Per the germline V gene, CDR1 is ENHRY and CDR2 is SYGVKD. This CDR3 region has 14 residues.

The J gene is TRBJ1-1, the V gene TRBV19; 10 positions agree with TRBD1. Germline V lookup: CDR1 LNHDA, CDR2 SQIVND (reference sequence). CDR3 length equals 16 residues. Germline trimming cut 5 bases from V and 0 bases from J; bases unmatched to any gene: 6. The CDR3 bases are TGTGCCAGTAGTGCACCGGGACAGGGGATGAACACTGAAGCTTTCTTT. Translating it yields CASSAPGQGMNTEAFF.

The chain carries TRBV5-4 and TRBJ1-2, with 11 bases identical to TRBD1. Per the germline V gene, CDR1 is SGHNT and CDR2 is YYREEE (reference sequence). This CDR3 region has 15 residues. Trimming removed 3 bases from V and 4 bases from J; junction bases left unmatched: 5. The CDR3 spells CASSSGGQGVYGYTF. The CDR3 bases are TGTGCCAGCAGCTCGGGGGGACAGGGGGTCTATGGCTACACCTTC.

This chain links TRBV9 with TRBJ2-5, with 7 bases lining up with TRBD1. CDR1 and CDR2 (germline): SGDLS, YYNGEE. With V trimmed by 2 bases and J by 5 bases, 6 bases remained unmatched. This CDR3 has 14 residues. The CDR3 sequence is CASSVSGGWETQYF. CDR3 bases: TGTGCCAGCAGCGTCTCAGGGGGTTGGGAGACCCAGTACTTC.

The chain uses TRBV7-9 and TRBJ2-1; 8 bases align to TRBD2. The germline V gene encodes CDR1 SEHNR and CDR2 FQNEAQ (reference sequence). V lost 5 bases to trimming and J lost 3 bases; unmatched junction nucleotides: 6. The CDR3 extends over 15 amino acids. The DNA of the CDR3 is TGTGCCAGCAGCCCGAGCGGGGGCGGCTACAATGAGCAGTTCTTC. It yields the protein CASSPSGGGYNEQFF. Drawing the rest from reference TRBV7-9 and TRBJ2-1, the complete variable domain is DTGVSQNPRHKITKRGQNVTFRCDPISEHNRLYWYRQTLGQGPEFLTYFQNEAQLEKSRLLSDRFSAERPKGSFSTLEIQRTEQGDSAMYLCASSPSGGGYNEQFFGPGTRLTVL.

This chain joins TRBV28 and TRBJ2-3; TRBD2 aligns across 7 bases. V was clipped by 3 bases and J by 2 bases; unmatched bases: 5. The CDR3 sequence is 15 residues long. CDR1 is MDHEN, CDR2 SYDVKM, per germline. CDR3 in amino acids: CASSLWSGATDTQYF. The CDR3 DNA sequence: TGTGCCAGCAGTTTGTGGAGCGGGGCCACAGATACGCAGTATTTT.

The V gene is TRBV7-8, the J gene TRBJ1-1, with 10 bases that match TRBD1. The CDR3 is 16 residues long. The V segment lost 6 bases and the J segment 0 bases; nucleotides outside the gene matches: 7. Per germline, CDR1 SGHVS and CDR2 FQNEAQ. CDR3 residues: CASRSGQGGMNTEAFF. DNA for the CDR3: TGTGCCAGCAGATCCGGACAGGGGGGGATGAACACTGAAGCTTTCTTT. The variable domain in full, completed from reference TRBV7-8 and TRBJ1-1, reads GAGVSQSPRYKVAKRGQDVALRCDPISGHVSLFWYQQALGQGPEFLTYFQNEAQLDKSGLPSDRFFAERPEGSVSTLKIQRTQQEDSAVYLCASRSGQGGMNTEAFFGQGTRLTVV.

The chain uses TRBV28 and TRBJ2-2; TRBD2 matches at 8 bases. The V gene end was trimmed by 3 bases and the J gene end by 6 bases; junction bases not matched to a gene: 6. The germline gives CDR1 MDHEN, CDR2 SYDVKM. This CDR3 has 15 residues. The CDR3 spells CASSFSSGPPGELFF. CDR3 nucleotides: TGTGCCAGCAGTTTCTCTAGCGGGCCCCCCGGGGAGCTGTTTTTT.

The V and J genes are TRBV4-1 and TRBJ2-7; 9 bases match TRBD2. Germline values: CDR1 MGHRA, CDR2 YSYEKL. With V trimmed by 1 base and J by 2 bases, 12 bases remained unmatched. The CDR3 contains 18 residues. The CDR3 sequence: CASSQGKLAGRFAYEQYF. In DNA, the CDR3 is TGCGCCAGCAGCCAAGGGAAACTAGCGGGCCGCTTCGCCTACGAGCAGTACTTC.

The chain links TRBV28 to TRBJ1-3; D gene ambiguous. The CDR3 runs to 14 residues. The V end was cut by 3 bases, the J end by 4 bases, with 10 bases between. CDR1 is MDHEN and CDR2 is SYDVKM in the germline V gene. The CDR3 reads CASSLGGNGNTIYF. CDR3 sequence (DNA): TGTGCCAGCAGTTTGGGAGGGAACGGAAACACCATATATTTT.

The chain links TRBV9 to TRBJ2-7, with 11 positions matching TRBD1. The length of the CDR3 is 14 residues. The junction had 2 bases not matched to a gene; V was cut back by 3 bases and J by 3 bases. Germline V lookup: CDR1 SGDLS, CDR2 YYNGEE. CDR3 sequence reads: CASSAGQGVYEQYF. The CDR3 region has the DNA TGTGCCAGCAGCGCGGGACAGGGGGTCTACGAGCAGTACTTC.

This chain links TRBV15 with TRBJ2-5, with D perhaps TRBD1 (5 bases). The CDR3 contains 13 residues. V lost 0 bases and J lost 14, with 16 bases in between. Germline V gene data show CDR1 as LNHNV and CDR2 as YYDKDF (reference sequence). The CDR3 spells CATSRDIGVQGYF. The DNA for the CDR3 is TGTGCCACCAGCAGAGATATTGGGGTCCAGGGTTACTTC.

The chain joins TRBV6-5 to TRBJ2-5; a weak D match, TRBD1 (6 bases). Germline-derived CDR1 and CDR2 are MNHEY and SVGAGI. This CDR3 is built from 14 residues. With 5 bases removed from V and 3 bases from J, the gap between germline ends came to 13 bases. CDR3 protein: CASSTQGTEETQYF. As DNA, the CDR3 is TGTGCCAGCAGTACACAGGGTACCGAAGAGACCCAGTACTTC.

The gene calls are TRBV5-4 and TRBJ2-1, with no clear D. The V gene's germline CDR1 is SGHNT and CDR2 YYREEE (reference sequence). V dropped 3 bases and J dropped 3 bases, with 13 bases sitting between them. The CDR3 length is 15 residues. The CDR3 reads CASSSRSYSYNEQFF. In DNA, the CDR3 is TGTGCCAGCAGCTCTCGATCCTACAGCTACAATGAGCAGTTCTTC.